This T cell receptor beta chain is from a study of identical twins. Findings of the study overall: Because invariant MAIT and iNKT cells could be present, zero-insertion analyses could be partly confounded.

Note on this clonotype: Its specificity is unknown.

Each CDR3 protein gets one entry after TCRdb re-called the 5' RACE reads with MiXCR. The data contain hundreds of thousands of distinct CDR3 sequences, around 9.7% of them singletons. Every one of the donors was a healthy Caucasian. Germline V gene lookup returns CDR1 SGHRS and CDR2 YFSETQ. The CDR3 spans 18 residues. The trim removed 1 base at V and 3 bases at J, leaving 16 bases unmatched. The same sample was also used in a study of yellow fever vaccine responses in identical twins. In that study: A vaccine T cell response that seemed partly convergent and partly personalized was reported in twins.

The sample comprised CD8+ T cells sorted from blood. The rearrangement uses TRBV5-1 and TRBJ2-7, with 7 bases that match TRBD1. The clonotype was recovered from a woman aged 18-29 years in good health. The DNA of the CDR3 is TGCGCCAGCAGCTTGACCCTTCAAGCCGGGACAGAGAGCTACGAGCAGTACTTC. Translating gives CASSLTLQAGTESYEQYF. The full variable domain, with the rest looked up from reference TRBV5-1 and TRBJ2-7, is KAGVTQTPRYLIKTRGQQVTLSCSPISGHRSVSWYQQTPGQGLQFLFEYFSETQRNKGNFPGRFSGRQFSNSRSEMNVSTLELGDSALYLCASSLTLQAGTESYEQYFGPGTRLTVT.